What follows are 9 T cell receptor beta chains derived from one specimen sequenced in a study of chemoradiotherapy in HPV16-positive cancers. Produced via immunoSEQ multiplex PCR; TCRdb's table is partial and in-frame only. Of 20,000 to 30,000 clones listed, approximately 94% were seen once; the top ten hold approximately 3%. Sample collection was performed from a patient who underwent chemoradiotherapy. These receptors all stem from a human donor with HPV-associated anogenital cancer.

The chain couples TRBV30 to TRBJ1-5; D not certain. CDR3 size: 13 residues. V was pared by 2 bases and J by 0 bases, with 5 bases between. CDR1 GTSNPN and CDR2 SVGIG come from the germline V gene (reference sequence). In DNA, the CDR3 is TGTGCCTGGAGTAGGGATAGCAATCAGCCCCAGCATTTT. It codes for CAWSRDSNQPQHF.

V is TRBV6-5 and J is TRBJ1-2; D unclear. The germline V gene has CDR1 MNHEY and CDR2 SVGAGI. The CDR3 covers 13 residues. V lost 0 bases and J lost 7, with 9 bases in between. The CDR3 is CASSYSRESGYTF. CDR3 DNA sequence: TGTGCCAGCAGTTACTCTCGGGAGAGTGGCTACACCTTC.

The CDR3, as DNA: TGTGCCAGCAGCGTAGACGAGAGCCAGCTCTCTGGAAACACCATATATTTT. Protein product: CASSVDESQLSGNTIYF. The rearrangement uses TRBV9 and TRBJ1-3; D unresolved. From germline, CDR1 is SGDLS and CDR2 YYNGEE. Trimming shortened V by 0 bases and J by 0 bases, and 13 bases separated the two germline ends. The CDR3 runs to 17 residues.

This clone has a handful of counts. J is TRBJ1-5 and V is TRBV5-1; D not resolved. V was clipped by 4 bases and J by 4 bases, with 9 bases between them. Germline CDR1 is SGHRS and CDR2 is YFSETQ. The length of the CDR3 is 13 residues. CDR3 sequence: CASSPGPNQPQHF. The CDR3 DNA follows: TGCGCCAGCAGCCCTGGGCCTAATCAGCCCCAGCATTTT.

J is TRBJ2-1 and V is TRBV7-2, with 9 bases lining up with TRBD2. J gave up 5 bases and V 5 bases, and 7 bases lay outside the gene matches. The CDR3 sequence is 15 residues long. Per germline, CDR1 SGHTA and CDR2 FQGNSA. The CDR3 bases are TGTGCCAGCAGCCTGACTAGCGGACCTGACAATGAGCAGTTCTTC. Translation: CASSLTSGPDNEQFF. Combining the CDR3 with reference TRBV7-2 and TRBJ2-1 gives the whole variable domain GAGVSQSPSNKVTEKGKDVELRCDPISGHTALYWYRQSLGQGLEFLIYFQGNSAPDKSGLPSDRFSAERTGGSVSTLTIQRTQQEDSAVYLCASSLTSGPDNEQFFGPGTRLTVL.

CDR3 sequence reads: CASSFPSTGPSYGYTF. CDR3 DNA sequence: TGTGCCAGCAGCTTCCCCTCGACAGGACCCTCCTATGGCTACACCTTC. The chain employs TRBV12-1 and TRBJ1-2; the table's D call TRBD1 went unverified against the DNA. TRBV12-1 is designated a pseudogene. The CDR3 runs 16 residues.

The rearrangement joins TRBV9 to TRBJ2-5, with TRBD2 identical over 7 bases. V was clipped by 0 bases and J by 5 bases; unmatched bases: 10. Germline V gene data show CDR1 as SGDLS and CDR2 as YYNGEE. The CDR3 consists of 16 residues. CDR3 sequence: CASSVGTRQFGETQYF. The CDR3 DNA reads TGTGCCAGCAGCGTAGGGACTAGGCAGTTTGGCGAGACCCAGTACTTC.

V gene TRBV28 combines with J gene TRBJ2-7, with 7 bases matching TRBD2. CDR1 MDHEN and CDR2 SYDVKM come from the germline V gene. V lost 5 bases to trimming and J lost 1 base; unmatched junction nucleotides: 2. The CDR3 is 13 residues long. CDR3 bases: TGTGCCAGCAGTGTGGGGGGGTCCTACGAGCAGTACTTC. The encoded protein is CASSVGGSYEQYF.

The chain carries TRBV6-1 and TRBJ1-6; TRBD1 aligns across 9 bases. The CDR3 covers 20 residues. CDR1 is MNHNS, CDR2 SASEGT, per germline. V lost 4 bases and J lost 0; bases outside the gene matches: 13. The DNA for the CDR3 is TGTGCCAGCAGTGCCGACAGGGGGATCTTCTTAAGCTCCTATAATTCACCCCTCCACTTT. It encodes CASSADRGIFLSSYNSPLHF.